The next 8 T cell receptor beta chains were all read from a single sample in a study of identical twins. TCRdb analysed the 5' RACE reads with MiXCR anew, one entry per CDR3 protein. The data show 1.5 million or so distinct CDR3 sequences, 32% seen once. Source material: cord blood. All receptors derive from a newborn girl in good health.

CDR3 coding DNA: TGCAGTGCTAACAGCGGGCCGACAGAGACCCAGTACTTC. Its protein is CSANSGPTETQYF. The rearrangement links TRBV20-1 to TRBJ2-5; possible D gene TRBD2, 6 bases. Trimming left V 4 bases short and J 4 bases short, with 13 bases between. CDR3 length: 13 amino acids. CDR1 is DFQATT, CDR2 SNEGSKA, per germline (reference sequence).

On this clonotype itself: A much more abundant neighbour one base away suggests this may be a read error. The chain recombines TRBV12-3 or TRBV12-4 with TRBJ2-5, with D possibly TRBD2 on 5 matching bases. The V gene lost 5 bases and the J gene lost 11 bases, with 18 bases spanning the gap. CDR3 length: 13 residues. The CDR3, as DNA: TGTGCCAGCAGTGCAACCGGGGTATACGGGCAGTACTTC. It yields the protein CASSATGVYGQYF.

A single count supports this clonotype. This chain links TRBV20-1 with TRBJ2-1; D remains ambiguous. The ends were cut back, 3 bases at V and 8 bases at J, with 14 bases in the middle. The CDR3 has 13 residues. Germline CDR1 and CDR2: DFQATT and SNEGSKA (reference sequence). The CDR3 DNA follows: TGCAGTGCTAGTTCGGTACGGTACTATGAGCAGTTCTTC. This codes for CSASSVRYYEQFF.

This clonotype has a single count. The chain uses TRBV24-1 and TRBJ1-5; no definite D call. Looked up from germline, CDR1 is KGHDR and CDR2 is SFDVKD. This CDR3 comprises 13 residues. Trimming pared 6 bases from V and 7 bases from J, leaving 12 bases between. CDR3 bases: TGTGCCACCAGTCTGACCGGTGGGCAGCCCCAGCATTTT. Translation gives CATSLTGGQPQHF.

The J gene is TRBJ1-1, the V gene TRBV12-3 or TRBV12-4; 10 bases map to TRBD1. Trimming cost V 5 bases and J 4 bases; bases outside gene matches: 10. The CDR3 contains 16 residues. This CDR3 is CASSPWTGGWSTEAFF. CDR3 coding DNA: TGTGCCAGCAGTCCTTGGACAGGGGGATGGAGCACTGAAGCTTTCTTT.

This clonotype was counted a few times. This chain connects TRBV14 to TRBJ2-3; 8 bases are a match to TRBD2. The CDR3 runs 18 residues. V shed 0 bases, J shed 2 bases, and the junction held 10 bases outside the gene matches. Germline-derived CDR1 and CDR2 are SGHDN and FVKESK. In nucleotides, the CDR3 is TGTGCCAGCAGCCAAGACCTTCTACTAGCGGAGCTCACAGATACGCAGTATTTT. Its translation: CASSQDLLLAELTDTQYF.

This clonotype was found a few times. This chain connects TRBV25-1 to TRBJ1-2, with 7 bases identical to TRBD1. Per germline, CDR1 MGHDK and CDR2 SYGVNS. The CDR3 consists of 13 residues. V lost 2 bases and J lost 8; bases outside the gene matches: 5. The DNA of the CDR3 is TGTGCCAGCAGTGAAGCGACAGGGAAGGGCTACACCTTC. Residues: CASSEATGKGYTF.

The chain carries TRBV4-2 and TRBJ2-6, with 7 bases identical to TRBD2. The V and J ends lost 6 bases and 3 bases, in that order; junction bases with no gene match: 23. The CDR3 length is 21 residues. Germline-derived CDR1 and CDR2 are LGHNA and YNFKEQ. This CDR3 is CASSPFRRAGSHLSGANVLTF. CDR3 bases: TGTGCCAGCAGTCCTTTCAGGAGAGCGGGGTCCCATTTGAGTGGGGCCAACGTCCTGACTTTC.